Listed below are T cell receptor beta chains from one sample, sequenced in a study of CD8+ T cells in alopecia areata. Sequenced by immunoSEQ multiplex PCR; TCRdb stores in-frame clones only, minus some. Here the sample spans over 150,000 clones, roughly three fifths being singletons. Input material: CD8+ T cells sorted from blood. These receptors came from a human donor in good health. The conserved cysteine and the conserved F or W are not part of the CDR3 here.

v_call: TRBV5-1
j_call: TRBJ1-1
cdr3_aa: ASSLAYRDVENTEAF

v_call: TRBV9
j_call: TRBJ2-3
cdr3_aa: ATGGGASTDTQY

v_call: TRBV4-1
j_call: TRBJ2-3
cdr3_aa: ASSQPGGGTDTQY

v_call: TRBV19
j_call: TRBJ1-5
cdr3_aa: ASSPRDQPQH

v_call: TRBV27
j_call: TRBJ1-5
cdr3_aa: ASSVPNQPQH

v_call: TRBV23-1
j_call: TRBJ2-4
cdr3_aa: ASSQSQLAKNIQY

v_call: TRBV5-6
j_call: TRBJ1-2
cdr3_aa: ASSIGGGSGYT

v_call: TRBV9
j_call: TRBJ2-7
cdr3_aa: ASSETGTAYEQY

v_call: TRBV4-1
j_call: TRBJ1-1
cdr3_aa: ASSQDLSVAF

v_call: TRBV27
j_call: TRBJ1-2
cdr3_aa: ASSPAPGDYGYT

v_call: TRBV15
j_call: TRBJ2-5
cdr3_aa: ATSRVTGTSGGDQETQY

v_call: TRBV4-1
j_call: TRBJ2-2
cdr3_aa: ASSQATRGRAGELF

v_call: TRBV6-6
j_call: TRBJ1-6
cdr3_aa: ASSADSTEYNSPLH

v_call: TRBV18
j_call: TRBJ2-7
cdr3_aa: ASSPPDGQSSEQY

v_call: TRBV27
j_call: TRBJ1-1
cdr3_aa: ASSPGQGNTEAF

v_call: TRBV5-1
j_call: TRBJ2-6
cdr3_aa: ASNKGEGANVLT

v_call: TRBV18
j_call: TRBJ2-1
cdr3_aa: ASSPRGDRVNEQF

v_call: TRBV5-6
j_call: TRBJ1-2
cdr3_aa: ASTIKTGYNGYT

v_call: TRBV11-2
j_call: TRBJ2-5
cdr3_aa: ASSPVGEALLFQETQY

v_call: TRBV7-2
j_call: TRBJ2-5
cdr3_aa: ASSSWDFGVETQY

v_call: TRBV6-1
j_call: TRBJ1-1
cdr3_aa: ASKTTGLNTEAF

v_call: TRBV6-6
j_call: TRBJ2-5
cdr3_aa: ASVDRQETQY

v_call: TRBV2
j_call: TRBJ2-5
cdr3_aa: ASSPRGGGLQETQY

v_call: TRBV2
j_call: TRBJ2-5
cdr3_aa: ASSEDRIQETQY

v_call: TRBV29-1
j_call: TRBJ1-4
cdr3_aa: SVLTGSAREKLF

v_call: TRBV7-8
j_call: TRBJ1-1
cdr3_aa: ASKMTGVFTEAF

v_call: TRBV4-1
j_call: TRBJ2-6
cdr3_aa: ASSQGLSGANVLT

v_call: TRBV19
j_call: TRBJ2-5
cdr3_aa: ASKGAGETQY

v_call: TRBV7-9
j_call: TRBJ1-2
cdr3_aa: ASSSWDRVPHGYT

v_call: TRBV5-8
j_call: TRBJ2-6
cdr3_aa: ASSLVYSGANVLT